Listed here is a single T cell receptor beta chain. This sample stems from a study of T cells in Graves' hyperthyroidism and ophthalmopathy. Amplified regions were TCR beta CDR3 sequences from RNA transcripts. Carried out on the TCR CDR3, a first-round RT-PCR used the HTBI primer set. TCRdb recomputed calls from the multiplex PCR reads with MiXCR, one row per CDR3 protein. The table lists a few hundred thousand distinct CDR3 sequences, roughly 14% of them singletons. Germline V gene sequence: CDR1 DFQATT, CDR2 SNEGSKA (reference sequence). V was pared by 3 bases and J by 8 bases, with 7 bases of the junction left unmatched. The CDR3 totals 13 residues.

The source of this sequence is a woman in her 30s with Graves' hyperthyroidism. The chain links TRBV20-1 to TRBJ2-1; 7 positions match TRBD2. Sequences were obtained from blood. The CDR3 DNA follows: TGCAGTGCTAGTTTTAGGCGGGAGCATGAGCAGTTCTTC. Translated: CSASFRREHEQFF.